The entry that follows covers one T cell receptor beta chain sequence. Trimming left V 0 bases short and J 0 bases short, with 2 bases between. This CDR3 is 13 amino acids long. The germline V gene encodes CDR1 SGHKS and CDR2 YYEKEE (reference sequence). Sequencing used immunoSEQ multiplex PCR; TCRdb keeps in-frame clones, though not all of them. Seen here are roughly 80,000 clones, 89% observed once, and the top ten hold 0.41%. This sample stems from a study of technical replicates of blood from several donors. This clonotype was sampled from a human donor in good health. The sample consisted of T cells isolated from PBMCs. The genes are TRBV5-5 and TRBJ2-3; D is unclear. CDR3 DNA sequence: TGTGCCAGCAGCTTGGCTAGCACAGATACGCAGTATTTT. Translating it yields CASSLASTDTQYF.